This TCR beta chain was recovered during a study of T-cell reconstitution after alpha-beta-depleted transplantation in children. Study findings and constraints: Surviving recipient T cells and thymic progenitors accounted for the high day-60 TCRbeta diversity observed in some patients. After one year, T-cell counts and TCRbeta diversity mostly came from new T cells. Alpha-beta T cells present about two months after transplant were reported to originate from several hundred expanded graft clones.

In its sample, this clonotype was seen many times. The antigen is unknown. The TCRbeta library was prepared with unique molecular identifiers. TCRdb used MiXCR to reprocess the PCR reads, holding one entry per CDR3 protein. The sample includes roughly 350,000 distinct CDR3 sequences, about 16% seen only once; the top ten take approximately 38%. V lost 3 bases and J lost 5; bases outside the gene matches: 7. The germline V gene has CDR1 LGHNA and CDR2 YSLEER. This CDR3 contains 15 residues. The V call is TRBV4-3, the J call TRBJ1-1, with 9 bases aligning to TRBD1. The TCR sequence derives from a male patient between 2 and 10 years old who had a stem cell transplant for acute lymphoblastic leukemia, so the T cells may come from the graft donor. Source: PBMCs, mostly from graft donor cells, taken 360 days after TCRalphabeta/CD19-depleted stem cell transplant. CDR3 loop: CASSQHGTGLTEAFF. The CDR3, as DNA: TGCGCCAGCAGCCAGCATGGGACAGGGCTAACTGAAGCTTTCTTT.